The clone carrying this T cell receptor (beta chain) was recorded a few times. This sample stems from a study of blood T cell repertoires in COVID-19. About the study: T cells, B-cell-depleted T cells, or PBMCs provided the cDNA or gDNA that served as material.

The CDR3 is 13 amino acids. Germline-derived CDR1 and CDR2 are MNHEY and SVGEGT. V was shortened by 5 bases and J by 4 bases, with 11 bases between the two germline ends. Original methodology: Amplifying reference gene primers gave estimates of nucleated cell counts. The assay was immunoSEQ multiplex PCR, and TCRdb's table has in-frame clones only and misses some. The DNA gave D and trimming, while V, J and clone size come from that table. The data show roughly 69,000 clones, around 76% seen once. The chain joins TRBV6-2 or TRBV6-3 to TRBJ1-2, with D perhaps matching TRBD1 (6 bases). The TCR originated in a human donor in a cohort sampled during active COVID-19. Sequencing input: peripheral blood. CDR3 residues: CASSGLTGYGYTF. The CDR3 DNA sequence: TGTGCCAGCAGTGGCCTGACAGGCTATGGCTACACCTTC.